This TCR beta chain was recorded in a study of metastatic and nonmetastatic thyroid tumors. Study-level background: A comparison of repertoires was made across blood and tumor or nodule tissue from malignant and benign thyroid patients. General study results and limits: Versus benign nodules, malignant thyroid tumors reportedly had significantly higher TCR beta diversity, in blood and tumor.

The sample holds many counts of this clone. Its antigen remains unidentified. In the original analysis: Construction of a distant-metastasis classifier for papillary thyroid cancer relied on CDR3 differences across clinicopathological groups. Using MiXCR, TCRdb reanalyzed the PCR reads. V and J calls and clone size were set by TCRdb, not the authors. The sample carries approximately 35,000 clones, 20% to 25% recorded once. The V and J ends lost 6 bases and 2 bases respectively, with 17 bases between them. The V gene's germline CDR1 is SGHAT and CDR2 FQNNGV. This CDR3 has 16 amino acids. Ahead of thyroid surgery, no patient had received treatment of any kind.

The V and J genes are TRBV11-2 and TRBJ2-4, with D possibly being TRBD1 or TRBD2 (5 bases each). The sequencing input was tumor tissue. The receptor was derived from a male donor with papillary thyroid cancer or a benign thyroid nodule (not recorded which). Some clones in this sample may be carry-over from other donors' samples. Here the CDR3 DNA reads TGTGCCAGCAGTTCATCCGGGGCAGATCCCAAAAACATTCAGTACTTC. This translates into CASSSSGADPKNIQYF.